The rows below give T cell receptor beta chains drawn from one sample of a study of cytomegalovirus exposure and HLA in healthy donors. Profiling relied on immunoSEQ multiplex PCR, and the TCRdb table lists in-frame clones only, not all of them. The repertoire consists of some 100,000 clones, with 65% to 90% occurring once and the leading ten covering more than 1%. Sequencing used PBMCs. These receptor sequences come from a woman in her late teens or twenties in good health and CMV-seronegative. Both conserved end residues are part of each CDR3. D genes are given only for firm matches. Some rows mark clone size as missing; the rest say once, few, many or name a class of expanded clone.

>-|12|TRBJ1-1|TRBV5-3|-
TGTGCCAGAAGCCCTCTAAACACTGAAGCTTTCTTT
CARSPLNTEAFF
>-|17|TRBJ2-2|TRBV23-1|TRBD1
TGCGCCAGCAGTCGCCAGGGGGACAGGCGTTACACCGGGGAGCTGTTTTTT
CASSRQGDRRYTGELFF
>-|15|TRBJ2-5|TRBV4-1|TRBD1
TGCGCCAGCAGCCAATATCAGGGGGCGGGGGAGACCCAGTACTTC
CASSQYQGAGETQYF
>-|15|TRBJ1-1|TRBV14|-
TGTGCCAGCAGCCAAGTAGCACACCCGGACACTGAAGCTTTCTTT
CASSQVAHPDTEAFF
>-|14|TRBJ2-5|TRBV7-9|TRBD2
TGTGCCAGCACCCCTTCGGGGGGCCAAGAGACCCAGTACTTC
CASTPSGGQETQYF
>-|14|TRBJ1-5|TRBV19|-
TGTGCCAGTAGTATGGGGCCTAGCAATCAGCCCCAGCATTTT
CASSMGPSNQPQHF
>-|16|TRBJ2-1|TRBV18|TRBD2
TGTGCCAGCTCGCCTAGCGGGAGAGGGTCCTACAATGAGCAGTTCTTC
CASSPSGRGSYNEQFF
>-|15|TRBJ2-5|TRBV4-3|-
TGCGCCAGCAGCCAAGTCTGGCGGGGGCTCGGGACCCAGTACTTC
CASSQVWRGLGTQYF
>-|16|TRBJ2-7|TRBV5-1|TRBD1
TGCGCCAGCAGCTTGGCACCGGACAGGAATACCTACGAGCAGTACTTC
CASSLAPDRNTYEQYF
>-|14|TRBJ1-6|TRBV7-2|-
TGTGCCAGCAGCTTAGATTTGCGGATTTCACCCCTCCACTTT
CASSLDLRISPLHF
>-|15|TRBJ1-1|TRBV5-1|-
TGCGCCAGCAGCTTGGTGGGGGGGGTGAACACTGAAGCTTTCTTT
CASSLVGGVNTEAFF
>-|14|TRBJ2-7|TRBV19|TRBD1
TGTGCCAGTAAACCGGGACAGGGGACCTACGAGCAGTACTTC
CASKPGQGTYEQYF
>-|13|TRBJ2-1|TRBV19|TRBD2
TGTGCCAGTAGTTCTAGCGGGATCACTGAGCAGTTCTTC
CASSSSGITEQFF
>-|13|TRBJ2-7|TRBV7-2|-
TGTGCCAGCAGCTTACGCGGGTCCTACGAGCAGTACTTC
CASSLRGSYEQYF
>-|17|TRBJ2-1|TRBV28|TRBD2
TGTGCCAGCAGTCCGAGGTTCGGACTAGCGGGAGCCAATGAGCAGTTCTTC
CASSPRFGLAGANEQFF
>-|14|TRBJ1-2|TRBV7-2|TRBD1
TGTGCCAGCAGCCCACAGACAGGGGCCTATGGCTACACCTTC
CASSPQTGAYGYTF
>-|16|TRBJ2-2|TRBV7-2|TRBD2
TGTGCCAGCAGCTTAGAGCTAGCGGGGGGCACCGGGGAGCTGTTTTTT
CASSLELAGGTGELFF
>once|14|TRBJ2-3|TRBV11-2|TRBD1
TGTGCCAGCAGCCCAGAGACAGGGGCAGATACGCAGTATTTT
CASSPETGADTQYF
>-|13|TRBJ2-4|TRBV7-2|-
TGTGCCAGCAGCTTATCGGCGGGAAACATTCAGTACTTC
CASSLSAGNIQYF
>-|14|TRBJ1-5|TRBV19|-
TGTGCCAGTAACGGGGGATATAGCAATCAGCCCCAGCATTTT
CASNGGYSNQPQHF
>few|14|TRBJ2-3|TRBV7-7|TRBD1
TGTGCCAGCAGCTTACAGGGGGCTACAGATACGCAGTATTTT
CASSLQGATDTQYF
>-|14|TRBJ1-2|TRBV4-2|TRBD1
TGTGCCAGCAGCCCAGGACAGGGGGACTATGGCTACACCTTC
CASSPGQGDYGYTF
>-|14|TRBJ2-3|TRBV9|TRBD2
TGTGCCAGCACGAGCGGGGGGGGTGCAGATACGCAGTATTTT
CASTSGGGADTQYF
>-|13|TRBJ1-2|TRBV7-9|-
TGTGCCAGCAGCTTAGCACAGGGCGGCGGCTACACCTTC
CASSLAQGGGYTF
>-|15|TRBJ1-1|TRBV6-5|-
TGTGCCAGCAGTTACTCGGCGTCCGGGGGTACTGAAGCTTTCTTT
CASSYSASGGTEAFF
>-|14|TRBJ2-7|TRBV5-5|-
TGTGCCAGCAGCCTGACAACGGGGTCCTACGAGCAGTACTTC
CASSLTTGSYEQYF
>-|16|TRBJ2-3|TRBV9|TRBD2
TGTGCCAGCAGCGTAGGTTTTAGCGGGGCCTCAGATACGCAGTATTTT
CASSVGFSGASDTQYF
>few|14|TRBJ2-7|TRBV27|TRBD2
TGTGCCAGCAGTTTGGGGGGGACTCCTTACGAGCAGTACTTC
CASSLGGTPYEQYF
>-|15|TRBJ2-7|TRBV5-4|TRBD1
TGTGCCAGCAGCTTAGGGACAGCGAGCTCCTACGAGCAGTACTTC
CASSLGTASSYEQYF
>-|14|TRBJ2-4|TRBV28|-
TGTGCCAGCAGGCACAGGGCCCCCAAAAACATTCAGTACTTC
CASRHRAPKNIQYF
>-|14|TRBJ2-4|TRBV15|-
TGTGCCAAACCGGGTTCTGAGGACAAAAACATTCAGTACTTC
CAKPGSEDKNIQYF
>-|14|TRBJ2-5|TRBV9|-
TGTGCCAGCAGCCCCCGGGGTCGAAAAGAGACCCAGTACTTC
CASSPRGRKETQYF
>-|16|TRBJ1-4|TRBV27|TRBD1
TGTGCCAGCAGTATCGCCCAGGGGGAGAGAGATGAAAAACTGTTTTTT
CASSIAQGERDEKLFF
>-|15|TRBJ1-3|TRBV7-8|-
TGTGCCAGCAGCTTTGCGGGCCAGGGGGGAAACACCATATATTTT
CASSFAGQGGNTIYF
>-|15|TRBJ2-1|TRBV6-4|TRBD2
TGTGCCAGCAGCGCAGGGACTAGCGATGTTAATGAGCAGTTCTTC
CASSAGTSDVNEQFF
>once|11|TRBJ2-5|TRBV28|-
TGTGCCAGCAGTTCCCGTCAGGCCCAGTACTTC
CASSSRQAQYF
>-|14|TRBJ2-7|TRBV28|TRBD1
TGTGCCAGCAGTCTCCCGGGACAGGGCTACGAGCAGTACTTC
CASSLPGQGYEQYF
>-|16|TRBJ2-2|TRBV6-4|-
TGTGCCAGCAGTGCTTCACGCGGGTTTGGCACCGGGGAGCTGTTTTTT
CASSASRGFGTGELFF
>-|15|TRBJ1-1|TRBV30|TRBD1
TGTGCCTGGACCACTGACAGGGAGATGAACACTGAAGCTTTCTTT
CAWTTDREMNTEAFF
>-|12|TRBJ2-7|TRBV14|TRBD1
TGTGCCAGCGGGACACAGGGGTACGAGCAGTACTTC
CASGTQGYEQYF
>-|17|TRBJ2-7|TRBV6-1|TRBD1
TGTGCCAGCAGTGGACCCCGGGGAAACAGGGGCCTCGTCGAGCAGTACTTC
CASSGPRGNRGLVEQYF
>few|14|TRBJ1-1|TRBV28|-
TGTGCCAGCAGTTTTCTTCTATCAGGGACTGAAGCTTTCTTT
CASSFLLSGTEAFF
>-|15|TRBJ1-1|TRBV28|TRBD1
TGTGCCAGCAGCCGTAAAAGACAGGGCAACACTGAAGCTTTCTTT
CASSRKRQGNTEAFF
>-|15|TRBJ2-1|TRBV5-4|TRBD2
TGTGCCAGCAGTCAAGCGGGGGGCAGGGGCAATGAGCAGTTCTTC
CASSQAGGRGNEQFF
>-|16|TRBJ1-5|TRBV27|-
TGTGCCAGCAGTTCGGCAAAGGTCTGGGCAAATCAGCCCCAGCATTTT
CASSSAKVWANQPQHF
>-|13|TRBJ1-5|TRBV7-8|-
TGTGCCAGCAGCCCCCTCCGGAGTCAGCCCCAGCATTTT
CASSPLRSQPQHF
>-|12|TRBJ1-2|TRBV29-1|TRBD1
TGCAGCGTTTCTACAGGGGCGGCAGGCTACACCTTC
CSVSTGAAGYTF
>-|15|TRBJ2-7|TRBV5-1|TRBD2
TGCGCCAGCAGCCCACTAGCGGGGCCCTACTACGAGCAGTACTTC
CASSPLAGPYYEQYF
>-|13|TRBJ2-5|TRBV27|-
TGTGCCAGCAGTTGGGCCAGGCAAGAGACCCAGTACTTC
CASSWARQETQYF
>-|16|TRBJ1-6|TRBV5-1|-
TGCGCCAGCAGCTTGGTATCAGGCCGCAATATTTCACCCCTCCACTTT
CASSLVSGRNISPLHF
>-|15|TRBJ2-3|TRBV7-3|TRBD2
TGTGCCAGCAGCTTAGACGGGGGGGCCGGAGATACGCAGTATTTT
CASSLDGGAGDTQYF